This T cell receptor beta chain was sequenced in a study of OX40 agonist ivuxolimab in advanced cancers. Points from the study as a whole: In CD8+ T cells, expanded clones were on average more numerous than in CD4+. Researchers did not determine the expanded peripheral T cells' antigen specificity.

Remarks on this clone: Its antigen is unidentified.

Profiling relied on immunoSEQ multiplex PCR, and the TCRdb table lists in-frame clones only, not all of them. The data hold about 39,000 clones, with about 90% observed a single time. The CDR3 has 10 amino acids. Trimming removed 5 bases at V and 10 bases at J, with 9 bases between. The V gene's germline CDR1 is GTSNPN and CDR2 SVGIG (reference sequence). The TCR sequence derives from an adult with an advanced solid tumor such as melanoma, head and neck, liver or kidney cancer. The chain carries TRBV30 and TRBJ2-1; D gene ambiguous. The sample consisted of CD4+ or CD8+ T cells sorted from blood, taken in a trial of the OX40 agonist ivuxolimab. CDR3 sequence: CAWGPFEQFF. The CDR3 DNA is TGTGCCTGGGGCCCATTCGAGCAGTTCTTC.